The source of this TCR beta chain is a study of identical twins. Overall study results and limits: Carriage of fewer insertions was seen in abundant cord blood beta clonotypes, whereas memory repertoires showed none. The study reached conclusions through statistical analysis that was cross-sectional, not following the same donors. Models underpredicted monozygotic twin sharing of out-of-frame TCR alpha.

This clonotype came up a few times. Its antigen is still unknown. Trimming took 4 bases from V and 3 from J, leaving 22 bases between them. The CDR3 covers 17 residues. The germline gives CDR1 MGHRA, CDR2 YSYEKL. One entry per CDR3 protein, called by TCRdb with MiXCR from the 5' RACE reads. The sample has roughly 1,500,000 distinct CDR3 sequences; 32% are singletons. The chain couples TRBV4-1 to TRBJ2-7, with D possibly being TRBD1 (5 bases). The TCR comes from a newborn girl in good health. Sequencing was performed on cord blood. The CDR3: CASSPITGRVTLYEQYF. The CDR3 bases are TGCGCCAGCAGCCCGATAACAGGTCGGGTAACCCTCTACGAGCAGTACTTC.